This record looks at one TCR beta chain sequence and its context. As yet, its antigen is unknown. A deep-level run was used for the assay. Investigators spread the genomic DNA of each subset evenly over several immunoSEQ plates. Only in-frame clones appear in the TCRdb table, and some are missing; sequencing was by immunoSEQ multiplex PCR. Of 2 million to 2.5 million clones listed, about 92% are singletons. The data originate from a study of shared clonotypes between healthy human individuals. Whole-study findings and limits: Around 5% was the fraction of naive CD4 clonotypes found shared across a few donors. Clonotypes not shared had lower generation probabilities than those common to all four donors.

Sequenced input: naive CD4+ T cells from PBMCs. The subset here: CD45RA+ positively selected. This sequence was found in a man aged 18 to 29 in good health. Some clones in this sample may be carry-over from other donors' samples.

The DNA for the CDR3 is TGTGCCAGCAGTGAAGAGCGAGGGGCACAGCCCCAGCATTTT. Its translation is CASSEERGAQPQHF. The chain joins TRBV2 to TRBJ1-5; possible D gene TRBD1, 5 bases. Trimming left V 1 base short and J 7 bases short, with 11 bases between. This CDR3 has 14 amino acids. From germline, CDR1 is SNHLY and CDR2 FYNNEI.